The clone carrying this T cell receptor beta chain was found a few times. The sample is drawn from a study of CD8 T cells in ankylosing spondylitis. TCRdb re-analysed the 5' RACE reads in MiXCR, keeping a single row per CDR3 protein. In the table there are 190,000 or so distinct CDR3 sequences, around 13% of which are singletons. The TCR comes from a male donor with ankylosing spondylitis or in good health (not recorded which). The sample was blood, either unsorted or a sorted T cell fraction (not recorded which).

The CDR3 spells CASSSGTGNVGELFF. CDR3 DNA sequence: TGTGCCAGCAGTTCGGGGACAGGGAACGTCGGGGAGCTGTTTTTT. This chain uses TRBV6-5 with TRBJ2-2; 9 positions match TRBD1. Trimming removed 4 bases from V and 7 bases from J; junction bases left unmatched: 7. CDR1 is MNHEY, CDR2 SVGAGI, per germline. The CDR3 consists of 15 residues.